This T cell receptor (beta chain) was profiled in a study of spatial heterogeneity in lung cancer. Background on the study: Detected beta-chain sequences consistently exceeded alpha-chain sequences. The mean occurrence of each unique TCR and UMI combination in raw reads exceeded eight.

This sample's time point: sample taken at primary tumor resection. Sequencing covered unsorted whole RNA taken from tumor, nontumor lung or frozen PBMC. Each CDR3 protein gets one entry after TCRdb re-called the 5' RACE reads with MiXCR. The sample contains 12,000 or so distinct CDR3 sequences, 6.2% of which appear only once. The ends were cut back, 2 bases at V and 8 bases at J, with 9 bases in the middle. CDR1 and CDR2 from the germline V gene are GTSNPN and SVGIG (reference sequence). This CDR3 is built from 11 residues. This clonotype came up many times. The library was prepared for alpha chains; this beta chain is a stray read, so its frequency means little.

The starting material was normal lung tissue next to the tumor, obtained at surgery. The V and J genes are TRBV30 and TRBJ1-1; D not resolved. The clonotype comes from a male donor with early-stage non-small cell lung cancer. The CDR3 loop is CAWSRSGEAFF. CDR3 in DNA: TGTGCCTGGAGTCGATCGGGGGAAGCTTTCTTT.